The 29 T cell receptor beta chains presented below share a single source sample, sequenced in a study of cytomegalovirus exposure and HLA in healthy donors. PCR employed 60 Vbeta and 13 Jbeta primers. The assay was immunoSEQ multiplex PCR, and TCRdb's table has in-frame clones only and misses some. The sample shows about 160,000 clones, about four fifths of them seen only once. Material for sequencing was PBMCs. The receptors were sampled from a man aged 25 to 45 in good health and CMV-seronegative.

The rearrangement joins TRBV4-3 to TRBJ1-1; no clear D gene. The ends were cut back, 6 bases at V and 0 bases at J, with 14 bases in the middle. The CDR3 sequence is 15 residues long. The germline V gene encodes CDR1 LGHNA and CDR2 YSLEER. CDR3 loop: CASSPGRAMNTEAFF. In nucleotides, the CDR3 is TGCGCCAGCAGTCCGGGGAGAGCGATGAACACTGAAGCTTTCTTT.

This chain connects TRBV5-4 to TRBJ2-5; 7 bases agree with TRBD1. The germline V gene encodes CDR1 SGHNT and CDR2 YYREEE (reference sequence). V shed 4 bases and J 2 bases; nucleotides not matched to a gene: 2. This CDR3 comprises 13 residues. CDR3 nucleotide sequence: TGTGCCAGCAGCAGGGGACAGCAAGAGACCCAGTACTTC. Translating gives CASSRGQQETQYF.

J is TRBJ2-3 and V is TRBV5-6; tentatively, D is TRBD2 (5 bases). Per germline, CDR1 SGHDT and CDR2 YYEEEE. Trimming stripped 4 bases from V and 10 bases from J, with 19 bases between. The CDR3 loop spans 14 amino acids. CDR3 protein: CASSPRGGFGAQYF. CDR3 DNA: TGTGCCAGCAGCCCACGGGGTGGATTCGGGGCGCAGTATTTT.

V and J are TRBV5-1 and TRBJ1-5; TRBD1 is a possible D gene (6 bases). V gave up 3 bases and J gave up 0 bases, with 16 bases separating them. CDR3 length: 17 amino acids. Germline-derived CDR1 and CDR2 are SGHRS and YFSETQ. CDR3 DNA: TGCGCCAGCAGCTCCGGGGACACTTCTAATAGCAATCAGCCCCAGCATTTT. Residues: CASSSGDTSNSNQPQHF.

As regards this clone: One end of the junction is discordant with germline, which a read error may explain. Distinct nucleotide sequences in the sample also encode this CDR3. J is TRBJ2-7 and V is TRBV11-2; D unresolved. Germline values: CDR1 SGHAT, CDR2 FQNNGV. The CDR3 sequence is 14 residues long. This chain's CDR3 is CASSRLSLANEQYF. For the CDR3, the DNA is TGCGCCAGCAGCCGTCTGAGTCTCGCTAACGAGCAGTACTTC. Full variable domain (missing parts from reference TRBV11-2 and TRBJ2-7): EAGVAQSPRYKIIEKRQSVAFWCNPISGHATLYWYQQILGQGPKLLIQFQNNGVVDDSQLPKDRFSAERLKGVDSTLKIQPAKLEDSAVYLCASSRLSLANEQYFGPGTRLTVT.

The genes are TRBV20-1 and TRBJ1-6; D gene uncertain. CDR1 is DFQATT, CDR2 SNEGSKA, per germline (reference sequence). Trimming removed 6 bases at V and 13 bases at J, with 10 bases between. This CDR3 is 10 amino acids long. The CDR3 DNA follows: TGCAGTGCCCTAAGTTATCCCCTCCACTTT. Its translation: CSALSYPLHF.

This clone was picked up one time. The rearrangement uses TRBV7-9 and TRBJ2-1, with D perhaps matching TRBD1 (5 bases). Germline V gene data show CDR1 as SEHNR and CDR2 as FQNEAQ (reference sequence). V was shortened by 5 bases and J by 5 bases, with 7 bases between the two germline ends. This CDR3 has 12 residues. The CDR3 bases are TGTGCCAGCAGCAGGGGAAACAATGAGCAGTTCTTC. Translated: CASSRGNNEQFF.

This clone was recorded once. Other DNA sequences from this sample encode an identical CDR3 as well. The V call is TRBV7-3, the J call TRBJ1-1; 9 bases match TRBD1. V shed 4 bases, J shed 5 bases, and the junction held 2 bases outside the gene matches. The CDR3 covers 13 residues. Germline CDR1 reads SGHTA; CDR2 reads FQGTGA. CDR3 residues: CASSSDRGTEAFF. The CDR3 DNA sequence: TGTGCCAGCAGCTCGGACAGGGGTACTGAAGCTTTCTTT.

The chain uses TRBV7-2 and TRBJ1-6, with D possibly matching TRBD1 (5 bases). Trimming pared 1 base from V and 0 bases from J, leaving 16 bases between. This CDR3 region has 19 residues. CDR1 is SGHTA and CDR2 is FQGNSA in the germline V gene. This CDR3 is CASSLGNMGLSSYNSPLHF. CDR3 coding DNA: TGTGCCAGCAGCTTAGGGAATATGGGGCTAAGCTCCTATAATTCACCCCTCCACTTT.

The chain uses TRBV6-5 and TRBJ1-2; D is unclear. V was pared by 5 bases and J by 4 bases, with 8 bases between. The CDR3 extends over 12 amino acids. CDR1 is MNHEY and CDR2 is SVGAGI in the germline V gene. CDR3 sequence reads: CASSDTGYGYTF. The DNA for the CDR3 is TGTGCCAGCAGTGACACCGGCTATGGCTACACCTTC.

This clone was recorded once. The chain uses TRBV6-5 and TRBJ1-1; no definite D call. The CDR3 sequence is 15 residues long. The germline V gene has CDR1 MNHEY and CDR2 SVGAGI. Trimming cost V 9 bases and J 1 base, with 18 bases left between them. The CDR3: CASTTDSAKNTEAFF. CDR3 DNA sequence: TGTGCCAGTACAACAGATTCGGCTAAGAACACTGAAGCTTTCTTT.

This rearrangement joins TRBV19 to TRBJ2-1, with 7 nucleotides matching TRBD1. V dropped 7 bases and J dropped 5; count of bases not matched to a gene: 8. Germline loops: CDR1 LNHDA, CDR2 SQIVND (reference sequence). CDR3 length equals 14 residues. Here the CDR3 reads CASTNRGRNNEQFF. CDR3 sequence (DNA): TGTGCCAGTACCAACAGGGGCCGGAACAATGAGCAGTTCTTC.

This chain connects TRBV4-3 to TRBJ1-5, with unresolved D. The germline V gene has CDR1 LGHNA and CDR2 YSLEER. The CDR3 spans 15 residues. Trimming shortened V by 0 bases and J by 0 bases, and 6 bases separated the two germline ends. CDR3 bases: TGCGCCAGCAGCCAAGAGAGGGTTAGCAATCAGCCCCAGCATTTT. This translates into CASSQERVSNQPQHF.

V and J are TRBV5-5 and TRBJ2-5, with 9 bases matching TRBD1. V trimming: 4 bases; J trimming: 5 bases; junction bases outside the gene matches: 9. Germline CDR1 is SGHKS and CDR2 is YYEKEE (reference sequence). The CDR3 sequence is 15 residues long. CDR3 nucleotides: TGTGCCAGCAGCCAACAAACAGGGGGCTGGGAGACCCAGTACTTC. Protein sequence: CASSQQTGGWETQYF.

Only a few counts were recorded for this clone. CDR3 coding DNA: TGTGCCACACAAACAGTCATGAACACTGAAGCTTTCTTT. Protein product: CATQTVMNTEAFF. The chain is built from TRBV28 and TRBJ1-1; D is uncertain. The germline V and J ends were trimmed by 10 bases and 0 bases, with 12 bases remaining between them. The CDR3 has 13 residues. The germline CDR1 and CDR2 sequences are MDHEN and SYDVKM.

This chain uses TRBV6-5 with TRBJ2-7, with TRBD2 matching 7 bases. CDR1 MNHEY and CDR2 SVGAGI come from the germline V gene. The CDR3 extends over 15 amino acids. V gave up 2 bases and J gave up 1 base; unmatched junction bases: 5. Here the CDR3 DNA reads TGTGCCAGCAGTTACGGGGCGGGAGCGTCCTACGAGCAGTACTTC. It specifies CASSYGAGASYEQYF.

The chain joins TRBV7-3 to TRBJ2-3, with D perhaps matching TRBD1 (5 bases). CDR1 is SGHTA and CDR2 is FQGTGA in the germline V gene. Deletions cut 5 bases from V and 6 bases from J, with 15 bases between. This CDR3 region has 14 residues. The CDR3 coding sequence is TGTGCCAGCAGCCCAGGGATCGGTGTGGATACGCAGTATTTT. Protein sequence: CASSPGIGVDTQYF.

This chain links TRBV7-3 with TRBJ2-1; 9 nucleotides match TRBD2. V dropped 1 base and J dropped 10; count of bases not matched to a gene: 11. The CDR3 loop spans 16 amino acids. The germline V gene has CDR1 SGHTA and CDR2 FQGTGA. The CDR3 region is CASSLMRRGGLGEQFF. CDR3 bases: TGTGCCAGCAGCTTAATGAGGCGGGGGGGCCTCGGGGAGCAGTTCTTC.

CDR3 DNA sequence: TGTGCCAGCAGCCCAACAGGGGTTCAACGAGAGACCCAGTACTTC. This gives the protein CASSPTGVQRETQYF. The genes are TRBV11-2 and TRBJ2-5; 7 positions agree with TRBD1. The V gene end was trimmed by 5 bases and the J gene end by 4 bases; junction bases not matched to a gene: 10. Germline V CDR1 and CDR2: SGHAT, FQNNGV. There are 15 residues in the CDR3.

The J gene is TRBJ1-1, the V gene TRBV28, with D unresolved. CDR1 is MDHEN, CDR2 SYDVKM, per germline. CDR3 length equals 15 residues. Trimming shortened V by 3 bases and J by 9 bases, and 20 bases separated the two germline ends. CDR3 nucleotide sequence: TGTGCCAGCAGTTTGGCAGGCTCGGGAGTTGCCCAAGCTTTCTTT. As protein: CASSLAGSGVAQAFF.

The rearrangement uses TRBV30 and TRBJ2-1; D is perhaps TRBD2 (6 bases). The length of the CDR3 is 14 residues. Per germline, CDR1 GTSNPN and CDR2 SVGIG (reference sequence). V lost 0 bases to trimming and J lost 8 bases, with 14 bases between them. For the CDR3, the DNA is TGTGCCTGGAGTGTTAGCGGAGGGCAAGATGAGCAGTTCTTC. The encoded protein is CAWSVSGGQDEQFF.

The rearrangement joins TRBV11-2 to TRBJ1-2; D is unclear. CDR1 SGHAT and CDR2 FQNNGV come from the germline V gene. The CDR3 covers 13 residues. V was pared by 1 base and J by 6 bases, with 9 bases between. The CDR3 reads CASSLAPGNGYTF. CDR3 nucleotide sequence: TGTGCCAGCAGCTTAGCCCCAGGAAATGGCTACACCTTC.

This rearrangement joins TRBV7-9 to TRBJ2-6; D is undetermined. The CDR3 covers 15 residues. The germline V and J ends were trimmed by 3 bases and 2 bases, with 8 bases remaining between them. Per germline, CDR1 SEHNR and CDR2 FQNEAQ (reference sequence). The CDR3 protein is CASSFEVTGANVLTF. CDR3 sequence (DNA): TGTGCCAGCAGCTTCGAGGTAACTGGGGCCAACGTCCTGACTTTC. The complete variable domain, with remaining parts taken from reference TRBV7-9 and TRBJ2-6, reads DTGVSQNPRHKITKRGQNVTFRCDPISEHNRLYWYRQTLGQGPEFLTYFQNEAQLEKSRLLSDRFSAERPKGSFSTLEIQRTEQGDSAMYLCASSFEVTGANVLTFGAGSRLTVL.

The J gene is TRBJ2-5, the V gene TRBV7-8, with D possibly TRBD1 on 5 matching bases. Per the germline V gene, CDR1 is SGHVS and CDR2 is FQNEAQ. Between the trimmed V and J ends, which lost 2 bases and 5 bases, there was a span of 6 bases. The length of the CDR3 is 12 residues. CDR3 residues: CASSLKGETQYF. CDR3 coding DNA: TGTGCCAGCAGCTTAAAGGGGGAGACCCAGTACTTC.

This clone was seen only once. V gene TRBV5-1 combines with J gene TRBJ1-1; TRBD1 agrees at 7 bases. From germline, CDR1 is SGHRS and CDR2 YFSETQ. V lost 3 bases and J lost 5; bases outside the gene matches: 7. CDR3 size: 14 residues. CDR3 loop: CASSYRGQETEAFF. The CDR3 DNA reads as TGCGCCAGCAGCTACCGAGGACAGGAAACTGAAGCTTTCTTT.

This chain connects TRBV5-1 to TRBJ2-1; 7 bases match TRBD2. The J segment lost 6 bases and the V segment lost 1 base, leaving 4 bases of the junction unmatched. The CDR3 is 14 residues long. Germline V gene data show CDR1 as SGHRS and CDR2 as YFSETQ. CDR3 sequence reads: CASSLTLASNEQFF. CDR3 in DNA: TGCGCCAGCAGCTTGACACTAGCGAGCAATGAGCAGTTCTTC.

V usage is TRBV27 and J usage is TRBJ2-7, with D maybe TRBD2 (6 bases). Trimming shortened V by 2 bases and J by 2 bases, and 13 bases separated the two germline ends. The CDR3 sequence is 15 residues long. Germline CDR1 and CDR2: MNHEY and SMNVEV (reference sequence). This CDR3 is CASSLRQGLTYEQYF. For the CDR3, the DNA is TGTGCCAGCAGTTTACGCCAGGGACTCACCTACGAGCAGTACTTC.

The chain employs TRBV11-3 and TRBJ1-1; a possible D gene is TRBD1 (5 bases). This CDR3 is built from 13 residues. V was shortened by 5 bases and J by 4 bases, with 11 bases between the two germline ends. CDR1 is SGHNT, CDR2 YENEEA, per germline. The CDR3 DNA reads as TGTGCCAGCAGCCTGAGGAGGGGCACTGAAGCTTTCTTT. Amino acids: CASSLRRGTEAFF.

The J gene is TRBJ1-2, the V gene TRBV28; D is ambiguous. V was pared by 3 bases and J by 4 bases, with 18 bases between. Looked up from germline, CDR1 is MDHEN and CDR2 is SYDVKM. CDR3 length equals 16 residues. The CDR3 is CASSLYGEGYSYGYTF. The CDR3 DNA follows: TGTGCCAGCAGTTTGTATGGGGAGGGATATAGCTATGGCTACACCTTC.